This is a list of T cell receptor beta chains from one sample in a study of CD8+CD57+ T cells in acquired aplastic anemia. TCRdb passed the reads through MiXCR, listing each CDR3 protein once. The table has 200,000 to 250,000 distinct CDR3 sequences, around three fifths seen once. The sample consisted of sorted CD4+, CD8+, or CD8+CD57+ T cells (not recorded which) from PBMCs. The source of these receptors is a human donor with aplastic anemia. Both conserved end residues are part of each CDR3. Fields, in order: CDR3 protein, CDR3 DNA, CDR3 length, J gene, D gene, clone size, V gene. The D gene is left open where the match is weak. The listing skips clone size in some rows; elsewhere it reads once, few, many or a size class.

CDR3: CASSGAVGYEQYF; DNA: TGTGCCAGTAGTGGGGCGGTAGGGTACGAGCAGTACTTC; length: 13; J: TRBJ2-7; D: .; size: many; V: TRBV19
CDR3: CASTWAPNTEAFF; DNA: TGCGCCAGCACCTGGGCACCGAACACTGAAGCTTTCTTT; length: 13; J: TRBJ1-1; D: .; size: .; V: TRBV5-1
CDR3: CASSLGVGIEPQHF; DNA: TGTGCCAGCAGCTTAGGGGTTGGCATTGAGCCCCAGCATTTT; length: 14; J: TRBJ1-5; D: .; size: .; V: TRBV7-2
CDR3: CASSPTGGHEQYF; DNA: TGTGCCAGCAGCCCCACAGGGGGCCACGAGCAGTACTTC; length: 13; J: TRBJ2-7; D: TRBD1; size: .; V: TRBV7-3
CDR3: CASSLSFGGLADTQYF; DNA: TGTGCCAGCAGCTTAAGTTTCGGGGGTTTGGCAGATACGCAGTATTTT; length: 16; J: TRBJ2-3; D: .; size: .; V: TRBV7-9
CDR3: CASSATNTGELFF; DNA: TGTGCCAGCAGCGCAACGAACACCGGGGAGCTGTTTTTT; length: 13; J: TRBJ2-2; D: .; size: .; V: TRBV9
CDR3: CSARDRRGFGYNEQFF; DNA: TGCAGTGCTAGAGATAGGAGAGGATTTGGCTACAATGAGCAGTTCTTC; length: 16; J: TRBJ2-1; D: .; size: few; V: TRBV20-1
CDR3: CASSLAREGGYTF; DNA: TGTGCCAGCAGCTTAGCGAGGGAGGGGGGCTACACCTTC; length: 13; J: TRBJ1-2; D: .; size: few; V: TRBV7-8
CDR3: CSATGGSVYGYTF; DNA: TGCAGTGCTACAGGGGGCAGTGTCTATGGCTACACCTTC; length: 13; J: TRBJ1-2; D: TRBD1; size: once; V: TRBV20-1
CDR3: CASSLEGAGAGETQYF; DNA: TGTGCCAGCAGCTTAGAAGGGGCCGGCGCGGGAGAGACCCAGTACTTC; length: 16; J: TRBJ2-5; D: .; size: .; V: TRBV7-9
CDR3: CASGQKSILSYNEQFF; DNA: TGTGCTAGTGGTCAAAAGTCCATACTGTCCTACAATGAGCAGTTCTTC; length: 16; J: TRBJ2-1; D: .; size: .; V: TRBV12-3/TRBV12-4
CDR3: CASSQTLTDTQYF; DNA: TGTGCCAGCAGCCAAACCCTAACAGATACGCAGTATTTT; length: 13; J: TRBJ2-3; D: .; size: few; V: TRBV7-3
CDR3: CATSDQHTSKQYF; DNA: TGTGCCACCAGTGACCAGCACACTAGCAAGCAGTACTTC; length: 13; J: TRBJ2-7; D: .; size: once; V: TRBV24-1
CDR3: CASSLANGVGTQYF; DNA: TGTGCCAGCAGCTTAGCCAACGGAGTCGGGACCCAGTACTTC; length: 14; J: TRBJ2-5; D: .; size: .; V: TRBV7-3
CDR3: CASSEALRTSGGTDTQYF; DNA: TGTGCCAGCAGTGAAGCGCTCCGGACTAGCGGGGGCACAGATACGCAGTATTTT; length: 18; J: TRBJ2-3; D: TRBD2; size: .; V: TRBV2
CDR3: CSARLAGGQEQFF; DNA: TGCAGTGCTAGGTTAGCGGGAGGACAAGAGCAGTTCTTC; length: 13; J: TRBJ2-1; D: TRBD2; size: .; V: TRBV20-1
CDR3: CASSLGGQNYGYTF; DNA: TGTGCCAGCAGTTTAGGGGGACAGAACTATGGCTACACCTTC; length: 14; J: TRBJ1-2; D: TRBD1; size: few; V: TRBV12-3/TRBV12-4
CDR3: CASSARSGGDPGYTF; DNA: TGTGCCAGCAGCGCCAGGAGCGGGGGAGACCCTGGCTACACCTTC; length: 15; J: TRBJ1-2; D: .; size: .; V: TRBV9
CDR3: CASSASPLAGGINEQFF; DNA: TGTGCCAGCAGCGCGTCCCCCCTAGCGGGGGGTATCAATGAGCAGTTCTTC; length: 17; J: TRBJ2-1; D: TRBD2; size: .; V: TRBV9
CDR3: CASSVAPGVDTQYF; DNA: TGTGCCAGCAGCGTAGCGCCAGGGGTCGATACGCAGTATTTT; length: 14; J: TRBJ2-3; D: .; size: .; V: TRBV9
CDR3: CASRTGASNQPQHF; DNA: TGTGCCAGCAGAACGGGGGCGAGCAATCAGCCCCAGCATTTT; length: 14; J: TRBJ1-5; D: .; size: many; V: TRBV6-6
CDR3: CASSPRFGESSYEQYF; DNA: TGCGCCAGCAGCCCACGTTTTGGGGAGTCCTCCTACGAGCAGTACTTC; length: 16; J: TRBJ2-7; D: .; size: .; V: TRBV4-3
CDR3: CASSVAGRPYGYTF; DNA: TGTGCCAGCAGCGTAGCAGGGCGCCCCTATGGCTACACCTTC; length: 14; J: TRBJ1-2; D: .; size: once; V: TRBV9
CDR3: CAGFGPQAFF; DNA: TGTGCCGGTTTCGGGCCTCAAGCTTTCTTT; length: 10; J: TRBJ1-1; D: .; size: few; V: TRBV30
CDR3: CASSVDEEPGGGELFF; DNA: TGTGCCAGCAGCGTAGATGAGGAGCCTGGGGGCGGGGAGCTGTTTTTT; length: 16; J: TRBJ2-2; D: .; size: many; V: TRBV9
CDR3: CASSPWLLPDEKLFF; DNA: TGTGCCAGCAGTCCCTGGCTTCTCCCGGATGAAAAACTGTTTTTT; length: 15; J: TRBJ1-4; D: .; size: .; V: TRBV28
CDR3: CSVATTGGANEKLFF; DNA: TGCAGCGTGGCAACGACAGGGGGCGCGAATGAAAAACTGTTTTTT; length: 15; J: TRBJ1-4; D: TRBD1; size: .; V: TRBV29-1
CDR3: CASSPNAAGASTDTQYF; DNA: TGTGCCAGCAGTCCCAACGCAGCGGGGGCCAGCACAGATACGCAGTATTTT; length: 17; J: TRBJ2-3; D: TRBD2; size: .; V: TRBV12-3/TRBV12-4
CDR3: CASSYSGTREQYF; DNA: TGTGCCAGCAGTTACTCCGGGACTAGAGAGCAGTACTTC; length: 13; J: TRBJ2-7; D: TRBD2; size: .; V: TRBV6-9
CDR3: CASSVAGRSADTQYF; DNA: TGTGCCAGCAGCGTAGCCGGGAGGAGCGCAGATACGCAGTATTTT; length: 15; J: TRBJ2-3; D: TRBD2; size: .; V: TRBV9
CDR3: CASTFTPINPGRYTGELFF; DNA: TGTGCCAGCACATTCACCCCGATTAATCCGGGGCGCTACACCGGGGAGCTGTTTTTT; length: 19; J: TRBJ2-2; D: .; size: many; V: TRBV12-3/TRBV12-4
CDR3: CSVSGPGYEQYF; DNA: TGCAGCGTTTCCGGGCCGGGGTACGAGCAGTACTTC; length: 12; J: TRBJ2-7; D: .; size: .; V: TRBV29-1
CDR3: CASSSWGEQHF; DNA: TGTGCCAGCAGCTCCTGGGGCGAGCAGCACTTC; length: 11; J: TRBJ2-7; D: .; size: .; V: TRBV14
CDR3: CASSQDPGGRNEQYF; DNA: TGTGCCAGCAGCCAAGATCCGGGGGGCCGCAACGAGCAGTACTTC; length: 15; J: TRBJ2-7; D: .; size: few; V: TRBV4-2
CDR3: CASIQGAANSPLHF; DNA: TGTGCCAGCATCCAGGGGGCGGCAAATTCACCCCTCCACTTT; length: 14; J: TRBJ1-6; D: TRBD1; size: .; V: TRBV5-6
CDR3: CASSEGVRFGYTF; DNA: TGTGCCAGCAGTGAAGGGGTCCGGTTTGGCTACACCTTC; length: 13; J: TRBJ1-2; D: .; size: .; V: TRBV2
CDR3: CASSLGTGSTTEQYF; DNA: TGTGCCAGCAGCTTGGGGACGGGTAGTACAACGGAGCAGTACTTC; length: 15; J: TRBJ2-5; D: .; size: .; V: TRBV5-8
CDR3: CSATDRLAGGTTDTQYF; DNA: TGCAGTGCTACCGACAGACTAGCGGGGGGAACCACAGATACGCAGTATTTT; length: 17; J: TRBJ2-3; D: TRBD2; size: once; V: TRBV20-1
CDR3: CASTIGGHVPEAFF; DNA: TGTGCCAGTACCATAGGGGGGCACGTCCCTGAAGCTTTCTTT; length: 14; J: TRBJ1-1; D: .; size: .; V: TRBV19
CDR3: CASRPCGGGFEQYF; DNA: TGCGCCAGCAGGCCTTGCGGGGGGGGTTTCGAGCAGTACTTC; length: 14; J: TRBJ2-7; D: TRBD2; size: many; V: TRBV10-1
CDR3: CASSLSQGYEQYF; DNA: TGTGCCAGCAGCTTATCGCAGGGCTACGAGCAGTACTTC; length: 13; J: TRBJ2-7; D: .; size: .; V: TRBV7-2
CDR3: CASSAYGPGTSGYNEQFF; DNA: TGTGCCAGCAGCGCATACGGGCCAGGGACTAGCGGCTACAATGAGCAGTTCTTC; length: 18; J: TRBJ2-1; D: TRBD2; size: .; V: TRBV7-2
CDR3: CASSQGWKSGSGGAREQFF; DNA: TGTGCCAGCAGCCAAGGATGGAAAAGTGGTAGCGGGGGGGCGCGGGAGCAGTTCTTC; length: 19; J: TRBJ2-1; D: TRBD2; size: .; V: TRBV3-1
CDR3: CSTTGSGEKLFF; DNA: TGCAGCACGACAGGGAGTGGTGAAAAACTGTTTTTT; length: 12; J: TRBJ1-4; D: TRBD1; size: .; V: TRBV29-1
CDR3: CASSLGWSEQFF; DNA: TGTGCCAGCAGCTTGGGCTGGTCTGAGCAGTTCTTC; length: 12; J: TRBJ2-1; D: .; size: .; V: TRBV5-8
CDR3: CATSSPSRGDNEQFF; DNA: TGTGCCACCAGCAGCCCATCCAGGGGGGACAATGAGCAGTTCTTC; length: 15; J: TRBJ2-1; D: .; size: few; V: TRBV15
CDR3: CASSLGGFSGNTIYF; DNA: TGTGCCAGCAGCCTTGGAGGGTTCTCTGGAAACACCATATATTTT; length: 15; J: TRBJ1-3; D: .; size: once; V: TRBV7-9
CDR3: CSASAGTVDSPLHF; DNA: TGCAGTGCTAGTGCCGGGACGGTGGATTCACCCCTCCACTTT; length: 14; J: TRBJ1-6; D: .; size: .; V: TRBV20-1
CDR3: CASSRYSYEQYF; DNA: TGTGCCAGCAGCCGATACTCCTACGAGCAGTACTTC; length: 12; J: TRBJ2-7; D: .; size: few; V: TRBV7-8
CDR3: CASSGDRGSGYTF; DNA: TGTGCCAGCAGCGGGGACAGGGGTTCTGGCTACACCTTC; length: 13; J: TRBJ1-2; D: TRBD1; size: few; V: TRBV7-6
CDR3: CASSSGQGATEQYF; DNA: TGTGCCAGCAGCTCCGGACAGGGAGCGACAGAGCAGTACTTC; length: 14; J: TRBJ2-7; D: TRBD1; size: .; V: TRBV11-2